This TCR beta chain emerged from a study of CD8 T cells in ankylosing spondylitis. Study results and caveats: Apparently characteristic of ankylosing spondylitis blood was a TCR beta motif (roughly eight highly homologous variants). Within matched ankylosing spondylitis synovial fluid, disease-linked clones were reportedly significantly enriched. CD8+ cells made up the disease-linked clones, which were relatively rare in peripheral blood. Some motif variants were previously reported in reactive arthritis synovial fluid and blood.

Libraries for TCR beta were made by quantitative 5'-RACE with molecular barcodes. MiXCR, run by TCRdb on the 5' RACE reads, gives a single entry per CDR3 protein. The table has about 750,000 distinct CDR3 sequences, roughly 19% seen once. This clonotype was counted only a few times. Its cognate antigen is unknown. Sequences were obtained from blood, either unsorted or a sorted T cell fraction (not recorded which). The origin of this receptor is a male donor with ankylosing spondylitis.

The CDR3 DNA follows: TGTGCCAGCAGCGCGGACCGGGCGGACACTGAAGCTTTCTTT. Translation gives CASSADRADTEAFF. The V call is TRBV9, the J call TRBJ1-1; the D is unclear. This CDR3 comprises 14 residues. The ends were cut back, 3 bases at V and 3 bases at J, with 12 bases in the middle. In germline, CDR1 is SGDLS, CDR2 YYNGEE.